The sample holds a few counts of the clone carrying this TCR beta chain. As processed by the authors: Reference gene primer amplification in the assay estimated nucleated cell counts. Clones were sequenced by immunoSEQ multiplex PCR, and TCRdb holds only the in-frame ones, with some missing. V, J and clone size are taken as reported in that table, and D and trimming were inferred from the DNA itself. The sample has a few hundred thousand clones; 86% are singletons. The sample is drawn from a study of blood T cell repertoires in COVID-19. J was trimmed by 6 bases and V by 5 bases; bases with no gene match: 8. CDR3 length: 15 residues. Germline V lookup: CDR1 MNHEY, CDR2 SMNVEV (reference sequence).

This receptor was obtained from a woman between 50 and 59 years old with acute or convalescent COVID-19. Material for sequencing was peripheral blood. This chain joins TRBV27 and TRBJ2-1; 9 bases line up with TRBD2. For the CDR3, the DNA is TGTGCCAGCAGTCCTCAAGCTAGCGGGATCAATGAGCAGTTCTTC. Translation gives CASSPQASGINEQFF.